The clone carrying this T cell receptor (beta chain) was seen many times. Its antigen is unknown. This sample is drawn from a study of T cells in Graves' hyperthyroidism and ophthalmopathy. Broader study findings: Ophthalmopathy was model-predicted a median roughly 6.2 months pre-onset.

CDR1 is SGHDN and CDR2 is FVKESK in the germline V gene. Trimming shortened V by 1 base and J by 1 base, and 8 bases separated the two germline ends. The CDR3 covers 15 residues. Researchers took RNA transcripts and amplified the TCR beta CDR3 regions from them. The HTBI primer set was used in a first-round RT-PCR of the TCR CDR3. TCRdb independently ran MiXCR on the multiplex PCR reads; one entry per CDR3 protein. The data contain about 50,000 distinct CDR3 sequences, around 48% of them singletons. This chain links TRBV14 with TRBJ1-3; the D is unclear. The TCR sequence derives from a woman in her twenties or thirties with Graves' ophthalmopathy. Sequenced: blood. CDR3 protein: CASSQGAGSGNTIYF. DNA of the CDR3: TGTGCCAGCAGCCAAGGCGCGGGATCTGGAAACACCATATATTTT.